This T cell receptor beta chain is from a study of blood T cell repertoires in COVID-19. Study-wide context: Acute-phase and convalescent COVID-19 samples originated in the United States, Italy and Spain. Nucleic acid was either cDNA or gDNA, and it came from T cells, B-cell-depleted T cells, or PBMCs.

The V end was cut by 2 bases, the J end by 5 bases, with 5 bases between. Germline V gene sequence: CDR1 MGHRA, CDR2 YSYEKL. The CDR3 loop spans 12 amino acids. Method: immunoSEQ multiplex PCR; TCRdb's copy keeps in-frame clones and lacks some. The sample has about 210,000 clones; roughly nine tenths are singletons. The recovered donors of Cohort 3 showed two negative PCRs, clearance, or symptom resolution. The TCR originated in a woman aged 18 to 35 who had recovered from COVID-19. Source material: PBMCs or T cells enriched from blood (not recorded which). V gene TRBV4-1 combines with J gene TRBJ2-3; a weak D match, TRBD2 (5 bases). The CDR3 DNA is TGCGCCAGCAGCCAACGGGGAGATACGCAGTATTTT. Its protein is CASSQRGDTQYF.